This TCR beta chain was recorded in a study of a mutant IDH1 vaccine in newly diagnosed glioma. About the research overall: Scheduled for weeks 1, 3, 5, 7, 11, 15, 19 and 23, eight vaccinations were given to patients. Averaging about 37 years of age, treated patients were about 62% male and about 38% female. Findings of the study overall: Among top peripheral T cell clonotypes, changes seemed unrelated to pseudoprogression.

This clone turned up a few times. The antigen is not known. CDR1 and CDR2 (germline): GTSNPN, SVGIG (reference sequence). This CDR3 comprises 13 residues. The germline V and J ends were trimmed by 2 bases and 3 bases, with 8 bases remaining between them. Assay: immunoSEQ multiplex PCR; the TCRdb copy retains only in-frame clones and omits some. The repertoire holds 50,000 or so clones, about 77% seen once, with less than 2% in the top ten. The time point: week 5, during vaccination. Every vaccination contained 300 ug of the mutant IDH1 20-mer peptide and was paired with topical imiquimod. V gene TRBV30 combines with J gene TRBJ1-5; D remains unclear. The TCR originated in a woman aged 40 to 50 with glioma. This sample comprised PBMCs, obtained from a glioma patient whose treatment included an IDH1 peptide vaccine. CDR3 residues: CAWSPRLNQPQHF. The CDR3 bases are TGTGCCTGGAGTCCCCGCCTCAATCAGCCCCAGCATTTT.